The 28 T cell receptor beta chains reported below all come from one sample, sequenced in a study of tumor and adjacent non-tumor tissue in lung cancer. This sample's RNA came from whole unsorted tissue. A modified ARM-PCR protocol with three rounds of nested PCR amplified TCRbeta. TCRdb processed the multiplex PCR reads anew with MiXCR; each CDR3 protein has one entry. The data contain under 250,000 distinct CDR3 sequences, 60% to 85% of them singletons. The specimen sequenced was lung tumor tissue. These receptors were taken from a man aged 60 to 69 with non-small cell lung cancer.

This chain uses TRBV28 with TRBJ1-2; possible D gene TRBD1, 5 bases. Trimming took off 1 base at V and 4 bases at J, with 10 bases between the two ends. There are 14 residues in the CDR3. Per the germline V gene, CDR1 is MDHEN and CDR2 is SYDVKM. The CDR3 is CASSLSTGLYGYTF. CDR3 bases: TGTGCCAGCAGTTTATCTACAGGCCTCTATGGCTACACCTTC.

In regard to this clonotype: A much larger clone lies a single base off, so this may be a read error. The chain employs TRBV29-1 and TRBJ1-2, with D unresolved. This CDR3 is built from 12 residues. V was cut by 6 bases and J by 3 bases, with 11 bases left in between. Germline lookup yields CDR1 SQVTM and CDR2 ANQGSEA. The CDR3: CSVARQDYGYTF. The CDR3, as DNA: TGCAGCGTCGCCCGACAAGACTATGGCTACACCTTC.

Of note for this clonotype: A junction end diverges from the germline sequence, so it may reflect a read error. The chain combines TRBV6-5 with TRBJ1-5, with TRBD1 matching 8 bases. Germline V gene lookup returns CDR1 MNHEY and CDR2 SVGAGI. The CDR3 extends over 15 amino acids. The CDR3 protein is CASNYSGQGSRPQQF. CDR3 coding DNA: TGTGCCAGCAATTACAGTGGACAGGGTAGTCGGCCCCAGCAATTT.

Comments on this clonotype: Sequence at one end of the junction differs from germline and may be a read error. The rearrangement links TRBV7-8 to TRBJ1-5, with 7 bases matching TRBD1. CDR3 length: 15 residues. Looked up from germline, CDR1 is SGHVS and CDR2 is FQNEAQ. The CDR3 nucleotides read TGTGCCAGCAACTTAAGCGGACAGGTCTCTCAACCCCAGCATTTT. Its protein product is CASNLSGQVSQPQHF.

The V gene is TRBV11-2, the J gene TRBJ2-3; a possible D gene is TRBD2 (5 bases). Germline CDR1 SGHAT, CDR2 FQNNGV. CDR3 length: 15 residues. V lost 5 bases, J lost 5 bases, and 17 bases lay in between. DNA for the CDR3: TGTGCCAGCAGCCCGACGACTACCCCCATAGATACGCAGTATTTT. It is translated as CASSPTTTPIDTQYF. The full variable domain, rest sourced from reference TRBV11-2 and TRBJ2-3, is EAGVAQSPRYKIIEKRQSVAFWCNPISGHATLYWYQQILGQGPKLLIQFQNNGVVDDSQLPKDRFSAERLKGVDSTLKIQPAKLEDSAVYLCASSPTTTPIDTQYFGPGTRLTVL.

As for this clonotype: This may be a read error, as it is one base from a much larger clone. The rearrangement joins TRBV12-3 or TRBV12-4 to TRBJ1-1; weak D call: TRBD1 (6 bases). The CDR3 sequence is 14 residues long. V lost 10 bases, J lost 4 bases, and 19 bases lay in between. The CDR3 spells CANRRTDMGTEAFF. The CDR3, as DNA: TGTGCCAACCGGAGGACAGACATGGGCACTGAAGCTTTCTTT.

Only one count was recorded for this clonotype. At one end, the junction sequence differs from germline, possibly due to a read error. The V and J genes are TRBV6-2 or TRBV6-3 and TRBJ1-6; D is undetermined. The CDR3 is made up of 13 amino acids. Germline V gene sequence: CDR1 MNHEY, CDR2 SVGEGT. In nucleotides, the CDR3 is TGTGCAAGCAGGTACAGATCGTGGTCACCCCTCCACTTT. This sequence encodes CASRYRSWSPLHF.

This clonotype was picked up one time. A much larger clonotype is one base distant, so this may be a read error. The chain joins TRBV12-3 or TRBV12-4 to TRBJ2-7; D is ambiguous. This CDR3 region has 12 residues. V was trimmed by 7 bases and J by 7 bases, leaving 14 bases between them. The CDR3 loop is CASTADGLEQYF. The CDR3 DNA is TGTGCCAGCACCGCCGACGGGCTGGAGCAGTACTTC.

V usage is TRBV7-3 and J usage is TRBJ2-1; D perhaps matches TRBD2 (7 bases). Per germline, CDR1 SGHTA and CDR2 FQGTGA. V lost 0 bases and J lost 9, with 9 bases in between. The CDR3 runs 13 residues. The CDR3: CASSLTGGAEQFF. CDR3 DNA: TGTGCCAGCAGCTTAACTGGGGGGGCTGAGCAGTTCTTC.

The J gene is TRBJ2-1, the V gene TRBV28; 11 bases match TRBD2. Germline V gene data show CDR1 as MDHEN and CDR2 as SYDVKM. CDR3 size: 14 residues. V gave up 7 bases and J gave up 9 bases; unmatched junction bases: 8. The CDR3 loop is CASMYSGGAREQFF. The CDR3, as DNA: TGTGCCAGCATGTATAGCGGGGGGGCTCGTGAGCAGTTCTTC.

Notes on this clonotype: Possible read error: a much larger clone is one base away. The gene calls are TRBV20-1 and TRBJ1-5; 7 nucleotides agree with TRBD1. The CDR3 is 13 amino acids. Germline trimming cut 4 bases from V and 7 bases from J; bases unmatched to any gene: 7. Germline V gene sequence: CDR1 DFQATT, CDR2 SNEGSKA (reference sequence). Here the CDR3 reads CSAIRGVDQPQHF. Written as DNA, the CDR3 is TGCAGTGCTATCAGGGGGGTGGACCAGCCCCAGCATTTT.

As to this clonotype: One base away lies a much larger clone, so this may be a sequencing read error. The chain joins TRBV10-2 to TRBJ2-1; 11 bases match TRBD2. This CDR3 has 16 amino acids. V gave up 6 bases and J gave up 13 bases; unmatched junction bases: 17. The germline gives CDR1 WSHSY, CDR2 SAAADI. CDR3 DNA: TGCGCCAGCAGGAGGGGGGAAACAGGACTAGCGGGTGATCAGTTCTTC. It specifies CASRRGETGLAGDQFF.

This clonotype has a count of ten or more. V and J are TRBV4-3 and TRBJ2-7, with 7 positions matching TRBD1. Trimming took 0 bases from V and 3 from J; bases not matched to a gene: 5. Per germline, CDR1 LGHNA and CDR2 YSLEER. The CDR3 sequence is 15 residues long. The DNA for the CDR3 is TGCGCCAGCAGCCAAGATCCCCGGGACAGCTACGAGCAGTACTTC. It is translated as CASSQDPRDSYEQYF.

The table lists this clonotype with many counts. The V call is TRBV11-2, the J call TRBJ1-1, with 10 bases fitting TRBD1. The CDR3 contains 16 residues. In germline, CDR1 is SGHAT, CDR2 FQNNGV. With V trimmed by 5 bases and J by 1 base, 7 bases remained unmatched. CDR3 nucleotide sequence: TGTGCCAGCAGCCCCGGACAGGGGGTGGGGAACACTGAAGCTTTCTTT. Protein: CASSPGQGVGNTEAFF.

The gene calls are TRBV20-1 and TRBJ2-7, with D possibly being TRBD1 (6 bases). The CDR3 consists of 14 residues. Trimming removed 4 bases at V and 3 bases at J, with 16 bases between. Germline-derived CDR1 and CDR2 are DFQATT and SNEGSKA (reference sequence). CDR3 in amino acids: CSATKFRTVYEQYF. The CDR3 DNA sequence: TGCAGTGCTACAAAATTCAGGACAGTCTACGAGCAGTACTTC.

The CDR3: CIVTHTGRAGELFF. CDR3 coding DNA: TGCATCGTCACCCATACTGGTAGAGCAGGGGAGCTGTTTTTT. The chain is built from TRBV29-1 and TRBJ2-2; the D is unclear. Per germline, CDR1 SQVTM and CDR2 ANQGSEA. The CDR3 is made up of 14 amino acids.

This clonotype was counted only a few times. The rearrangement links TRBV2 to TRBJ1-5; 7 nucleotides match TRBD1. CDR3 length: 15 residues. J gave up 1 base and V 7 bases, and 7 bases lay outside the gene matches. The germline gives CDR1 SNHLY, CDR2 FYNNEI. The CDR3 loop is CASIPGTASNQPQHF. In DNA form, the CDR3 reads TGTGCCAGCATCCCAGGGACAGCCAGCAATCAGCCCCAGCATTTT.

This clonotype was recorded at least ten times. This sequence joins TRBV5-6 and TRBJ2-1; D ambiguous. Germline-derived CDR1 and CDR2 are SGHDT and YYEEEE. Deletions cut 0 bases from V and 15 bases from J, with 16 bases between. The CDR3 has 13 amino acids. CDR3: CASSLVSTSLRFF. In DNA, the CDR3 is TGTGCCAGCAGCTTGGTGTCGACTTCTTTGCGGTTCTTC.

This clonotype was seen only a few times. Germline is not matched at one junction end, which may reflect a read error. This chain uses TRBV4-3 with TRBJ2-5, with D possibly TRBD2 on 6 matching bases. Per the germline V gene, CDR1 is LGHNA and CDR2 is YSLEER. This CDR3 is 14 amino acids long. CDR3 bases: TGCGTCAGCAGCCAAGACCTTACCGGGGAGGCCCAGTACTTC. This gives the protein CVSSQDLTGEAQYF.

Worth noting for this clonotype: A much larger clone differs by one base, so this may be a read error. This chain connects TRBV12-3 or TRBV12-4 to TRBJ1-6; TRBD1 might be the D (5 bases). This CDR3 contains 16 residues. The CDR3 loop is CASRYGRAMNNLPLHF. For the CDR3, the DNA is TGTGCCAGCAGATATGGCAGGGCGATGAATAATTTACCCCTCCACTTT.

As to this clonotype: Relative to the germline gene, one junction end is altered; a read error may explain this. The chain uses TRBV11-1 and TRBJ2-5; D uncertain. CDR1 is SGHAT and CDR2 is FQDESV in the germline V gene (reference sequence). The CDR3 loop spans 13 amino acids. For the CDR3, the DNA is TGTGCCAGCAGCCAACAGCCGCAAGACACCCAGTACTTC. Residues: CASSQQPQDTQYF.

A remark on this clonotype: A much bigger clone sits one base away, suggesting this may be a read error. The rearrangement joins TRBV5-1 to TRBJ2-1; either TRBD1 or TRBD2 may fit D (7 bases each). Per the germline V gene, CDR1 is SGHRS and CDR2 is YFSETQ. V lost 4 bases and J 2 bases, leaving 16 bases between the germline ends. This CDR3 is built from 16 residues. In DNA form, the CDR3 reads TGCGCCAGCAGCCACGGGGGGACAGTTACCTACAATGAGCAGTTCTTC. Protein sequence: CASSHGGTVTYNEQFF.

Regarding this clonotype: An end of the junction does not agree with germline; a read error may underlie this. This sequence joins TRBV20-1 and TRBJ1-2; D is undetermined. The germline CDR1 and CDR2 sequences are DFQATT and SNEGSKA (reference sequence). The CDR3 extends over 11 amino acids. CDR3 coding DNA: TGCGGTGCTAGAGATGAGTACGGCTACACCTTC. This gives the protein CGARDEYGYTF.

In its sample, this clonotype was seen a few times. One base away lies a much larger clone, so this may be a sequencing read error. This sequence joins TRBV6-5 and TRBJ2-5, with D perhaps matching TRBD1 (6 bases). V shed 6 bases and J shed 3 bases, with 8 bases lying between them. The CDR3 runs to 12 residues. Looked up from germline, CDR1 is MNHEY and CDR2 is SVGAGI. CDR3 sequence reads: CASRRTEETQYF. CDR3 DNA: TGTGCCAGCAGAAGGACAGAAGAGACCCAGTACTTC.

This clonotype was detected many times. In DNA form, the CDR3 reads TGTGCCAGTCACCGAACCGGGAGAACCGAGCAGTTCTTC. Translated: CASHRTGRTEQFF. The chain has TRBV28 and TRBJ2-1; the D gene is possibly TRBD2 (6 bases). The CDR3 runs to 13 residues. V dropped 9 bases and J dropped 10 bases, with 19 bases sitting between them. Germline V gene sequence: CDR1 MDHEN, CDR2 SYDVKM.

A few counts support this clonotype. V and J are TRBV4-2 and TRBJ1-2; 9 bases line up with TRBD1. The germline CDR1 and CDR2 sequences are LGHNA and YNFKEQ. V lost 0 bases, J lost 1 base, and 9 bases stayed unmatched. The CDR3 runs 18 residues. The CDR3 DNA reads as TGTGCCAGCAGCCAAGACCGCAGACAGGGGGGGAGTAACTATGGCTACACCTTC. It specifies CASSQDRRQGGSNYGYTF.

On this clonotype itself: A read error is possible here, since a much larger clone lies one base away. The chain has TRBV20-1 and TRBJ1-1, with D perhaps matching TRBD1 (5 bases). The CDR3 has 14 residues. Germline lookup yields CDR1 DFQATT and CDR2 SNEGSKA (reference sequence). CDR3 sequence reads: CSAPLGQLNIEAFF. CDR3 nucleotide sequence: TGCAGTGCCCCGTTGGGGCAACTGAACATTGAAGCTTTCTTT.

In its sample, this clonotype was seen a few times. V gene TRBV4-2 combines with J gene TRBJ2-3; 10 nucleotides agree with TRBD2. The germline V gene has CDR1 LGHNA and CDR2 YNFKEQ. V dropped 1 base and J dropped 4; count of bases not matched to a gene: 8. The CDR3 consists of 17 residues. CDR3 in amino acids: CASSQALTSGISDTQYF. CDR3 sequence (DNA): TGTGCCAGCAGCCAAGCGTTAACTAGCGGGATCTCAGATACGCAGTATTTT.